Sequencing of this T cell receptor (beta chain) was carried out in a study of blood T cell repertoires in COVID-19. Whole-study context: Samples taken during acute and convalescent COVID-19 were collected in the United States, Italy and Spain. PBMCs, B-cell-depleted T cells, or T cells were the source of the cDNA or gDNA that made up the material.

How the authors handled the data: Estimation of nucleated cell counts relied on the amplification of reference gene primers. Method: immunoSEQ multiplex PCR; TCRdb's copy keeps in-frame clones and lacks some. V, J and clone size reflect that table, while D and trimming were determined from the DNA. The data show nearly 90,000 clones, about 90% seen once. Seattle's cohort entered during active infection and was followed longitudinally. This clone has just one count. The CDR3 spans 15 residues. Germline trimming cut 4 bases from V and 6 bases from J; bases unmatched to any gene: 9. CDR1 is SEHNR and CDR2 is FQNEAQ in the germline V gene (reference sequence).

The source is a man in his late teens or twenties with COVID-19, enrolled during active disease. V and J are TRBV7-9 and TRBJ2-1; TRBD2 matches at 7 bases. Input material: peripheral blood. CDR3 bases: TGTGCCAGCAGCTCTCTCCGACTAGCTAGCAATGAGCAGTTCTTC. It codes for CASSSLRLASNEQFF.